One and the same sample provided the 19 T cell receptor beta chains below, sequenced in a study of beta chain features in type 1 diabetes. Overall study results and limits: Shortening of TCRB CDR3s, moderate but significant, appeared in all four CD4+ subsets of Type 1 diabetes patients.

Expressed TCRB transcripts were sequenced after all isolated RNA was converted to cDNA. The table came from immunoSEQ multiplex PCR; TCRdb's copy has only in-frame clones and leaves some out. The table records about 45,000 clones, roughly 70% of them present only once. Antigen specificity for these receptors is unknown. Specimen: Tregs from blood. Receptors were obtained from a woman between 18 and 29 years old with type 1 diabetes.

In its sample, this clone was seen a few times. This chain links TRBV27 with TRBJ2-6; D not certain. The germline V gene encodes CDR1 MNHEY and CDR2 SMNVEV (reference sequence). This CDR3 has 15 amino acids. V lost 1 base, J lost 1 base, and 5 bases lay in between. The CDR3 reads CASSLWQSGANVLTF. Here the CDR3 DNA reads TGTGCCAGCAGTTTATGGCAGTCTGGGGCCAACGTCCTGACTTTC.

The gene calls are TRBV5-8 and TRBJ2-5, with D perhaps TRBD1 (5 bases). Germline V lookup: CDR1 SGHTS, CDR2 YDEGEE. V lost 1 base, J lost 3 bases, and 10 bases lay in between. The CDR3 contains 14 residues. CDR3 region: CASSLRQTEETQYF. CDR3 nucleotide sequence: TGTGCCAGCAGCTTGAGGCAGACAGAAGAGACCCAGTACTTC.

The chain's CDR3 is CASSPRLAGSSYNEQFF. CDR3 sequence (DNA): TGTGCCAGCTCACCTCGACTAGCCGGGAGCTCCTACAATGAGCAGTTCTTC. This sequence joins TRBV18 and TRBJ2-1; 7 bases map to TRBD2. Unmatched junction bases numbered 8, after V lost 3 bases and J lost 0 bases. The CDR3 has 17 amino acids. Germline CDR1 reads KGHSH; CDR2 reads LQKENI.

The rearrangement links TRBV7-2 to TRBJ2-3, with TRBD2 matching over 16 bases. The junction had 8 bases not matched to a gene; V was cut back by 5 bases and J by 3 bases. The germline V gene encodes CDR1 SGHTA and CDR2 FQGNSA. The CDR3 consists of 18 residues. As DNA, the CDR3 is TGTGCCAGCAGCATTGGGGGACTAGCGGGGGGGCGGACAGATACGCAGTATTTT. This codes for CASSIGGLAGGRTDTQYF. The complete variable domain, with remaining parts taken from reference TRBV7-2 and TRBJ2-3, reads GAGVSQSPSNKVTEKGKDVELRCDPISGHTALYWYRQSLGQGLEFLIYFQGNSAPDKSGLPSDRFSAERTGGSVSTLTIQRTQQEDSAVYLCASSIGGLAGGRTDTQYFGPGTRLTVL.

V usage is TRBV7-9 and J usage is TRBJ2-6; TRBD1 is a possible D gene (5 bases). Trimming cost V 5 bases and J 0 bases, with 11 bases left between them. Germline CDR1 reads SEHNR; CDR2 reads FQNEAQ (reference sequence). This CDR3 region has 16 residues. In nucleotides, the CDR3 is TGTGCCAGCAGCCGACAGAAAATCTCTGGGGCCAACGTCCTGACTTTC. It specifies CASSRQKISGANVLTF.

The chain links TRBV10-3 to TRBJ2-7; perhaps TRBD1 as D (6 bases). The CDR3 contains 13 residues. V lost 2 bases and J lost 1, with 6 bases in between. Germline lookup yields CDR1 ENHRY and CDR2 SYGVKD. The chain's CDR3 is CAISETGSYEQYF. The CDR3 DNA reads TGTGCCATCAGTGAGACAGGGTCCTACGAGCAGTACTTC.

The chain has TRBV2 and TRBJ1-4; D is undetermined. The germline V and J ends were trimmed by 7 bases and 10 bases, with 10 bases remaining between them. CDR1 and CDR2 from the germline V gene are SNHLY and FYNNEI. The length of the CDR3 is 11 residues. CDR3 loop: CASMLTRKLFF. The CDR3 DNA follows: TGTGCCAGCATGCTAACGAGAAAACTGTTTTTT.

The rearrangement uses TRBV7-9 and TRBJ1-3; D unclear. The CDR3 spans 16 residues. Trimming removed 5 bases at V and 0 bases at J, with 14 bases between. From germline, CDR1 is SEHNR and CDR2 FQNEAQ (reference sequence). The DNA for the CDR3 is TGTGCCAGCAGCCTAGACGCAGGTCGCTCTGGAAACACCATATATTTT. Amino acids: CASSLDAGRSGNTIYF.

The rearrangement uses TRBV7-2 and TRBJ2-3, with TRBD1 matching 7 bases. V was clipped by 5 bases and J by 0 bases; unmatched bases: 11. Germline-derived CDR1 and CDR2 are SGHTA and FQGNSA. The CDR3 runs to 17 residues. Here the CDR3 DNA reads TGTGCCAGCAGCACAATACGACAGGGCCGGAGCACAGATACGCAGTATTTT. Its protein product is CASSTIRQGRSTDTQYF.

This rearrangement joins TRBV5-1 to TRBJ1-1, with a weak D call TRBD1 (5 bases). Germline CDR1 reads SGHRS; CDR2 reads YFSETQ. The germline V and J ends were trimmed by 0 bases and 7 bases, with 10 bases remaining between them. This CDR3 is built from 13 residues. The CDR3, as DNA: TGCGCCAGCAGCTTGGCCAGAAGGGGTGAAGCTTTCTTT. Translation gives CASSLARRGEAFF.

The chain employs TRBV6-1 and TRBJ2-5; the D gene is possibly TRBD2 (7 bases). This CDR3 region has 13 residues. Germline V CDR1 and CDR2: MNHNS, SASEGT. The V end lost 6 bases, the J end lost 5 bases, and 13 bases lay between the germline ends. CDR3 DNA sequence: TGTGCCAGCAGGGACAGCGGGAAGGAGACCCAGTACTTC. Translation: CASRDSGKETQYF.

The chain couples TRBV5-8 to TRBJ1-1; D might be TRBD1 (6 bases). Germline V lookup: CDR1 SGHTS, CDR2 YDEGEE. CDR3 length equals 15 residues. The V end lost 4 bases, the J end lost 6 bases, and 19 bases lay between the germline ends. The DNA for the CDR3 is TGTGCCAGCAGCCGAACGATACAGGGAGCCGCTGAAGCTTTCTTT. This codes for CASSRTIQGAAEAFF. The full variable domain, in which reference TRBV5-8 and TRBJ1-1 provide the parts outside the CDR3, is EAGVTQSPTHLIKTRGQQATLRCSPISGHTSVYWYQQALGLGLQFLLWYDEGEERNRGNFPPRFSGRQFPNYSSELNVNALELEDSALYLCASSRTIQGAAEAFFGQGTRLTVV.

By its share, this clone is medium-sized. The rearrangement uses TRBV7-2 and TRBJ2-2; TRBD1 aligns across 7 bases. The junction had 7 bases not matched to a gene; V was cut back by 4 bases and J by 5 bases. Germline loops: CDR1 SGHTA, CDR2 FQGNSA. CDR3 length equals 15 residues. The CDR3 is CASSSGQAGTGELFF. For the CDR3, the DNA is TGTGCCAGCAGCTCAGGACAGGCTGGGACCGGGGAGCTGTTTTTT. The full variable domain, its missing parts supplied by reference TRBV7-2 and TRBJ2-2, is GAGVSQSPSNKVTEKGKDVELRCDPISGHTALYWYRQSLGQGLEFLIYFQGNSAPDKSGLPSDRFSAERTGGSVSTLTIQRTQQEDSAVYLCASSSGQAGTGELFFGEGSRLTVL.

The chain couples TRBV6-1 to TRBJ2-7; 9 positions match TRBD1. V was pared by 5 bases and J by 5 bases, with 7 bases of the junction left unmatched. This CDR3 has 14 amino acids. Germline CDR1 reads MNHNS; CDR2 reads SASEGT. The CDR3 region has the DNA TGTGCCAGCAGTAGAGGGACAGGGCGTCACGAGCAGTACTTC. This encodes CASSRGTGRHEQYF.

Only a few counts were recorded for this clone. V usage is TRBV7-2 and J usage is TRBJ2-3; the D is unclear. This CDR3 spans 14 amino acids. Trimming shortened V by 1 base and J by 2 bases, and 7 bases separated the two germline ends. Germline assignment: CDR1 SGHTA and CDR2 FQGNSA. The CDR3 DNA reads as TGTGCCAGCAGCTTAGGACAACACACAGATACGCAGTATTTT. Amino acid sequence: CASSLGQHTDTQYF.

The DNA of the CDR3 is TGTGCCAGCAGCCAGCAGACAGGGGGAGGCATTCAGTACTTC. This sequence encodes CASSQQTGGGIQYF. This chain connects TRBV4-2 to TRBJ2-4; 9 positions agree with TRBD1. Trimming took 3 bases from V and 9 from J; bases not matched to a gene: 6. The CDR3 is 14 residues long. Germline CDR1 LGHNA, CDR2 YNFKEQ.

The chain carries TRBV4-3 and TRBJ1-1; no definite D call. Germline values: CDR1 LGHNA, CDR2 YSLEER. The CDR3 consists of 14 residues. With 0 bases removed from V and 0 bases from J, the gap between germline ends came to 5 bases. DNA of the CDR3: TGCGCCAGCAGCCAAGAAGCCGTGAACACTGAAGCTTTCTTT. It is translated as CASSQEAVNTEAFF.

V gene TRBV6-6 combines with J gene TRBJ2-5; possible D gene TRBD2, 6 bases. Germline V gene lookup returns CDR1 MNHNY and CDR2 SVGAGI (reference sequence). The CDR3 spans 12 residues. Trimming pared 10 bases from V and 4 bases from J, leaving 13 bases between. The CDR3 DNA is TGTGCCACCGACGGGGGAGGAGAGACCCAGTACTTC. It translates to CATDGGGETQYF.

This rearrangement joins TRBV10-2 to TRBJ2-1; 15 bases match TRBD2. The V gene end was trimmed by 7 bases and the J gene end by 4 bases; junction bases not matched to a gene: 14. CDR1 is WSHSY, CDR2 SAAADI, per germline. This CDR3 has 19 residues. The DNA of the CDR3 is TGCGCCAGCATTTCTTTCAGGACTAGCGGGGGGGCCAGGTACAATGAGCAGTTCTTC. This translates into CASISFRTSGGARYNEQFF.